This TCR beta chain was obtained from a study of type 1 regulatory T cells. This CDR3 has 14 residues. V was shortened by 0 bases and J by 6 bases, with 11 bases between the two germline ends. Germline V lookup: CDR1 SGDLS, CDR2 YYNGEE. TCRdb processed the reads anew with MiXCR; each CDR3 protein has one entry. Found here are roughly 40,000 distinct CDR3 sequences, 9.5% to 15% of them singletons; the top ten hold around 8%. With respect to this clonotype: Its antigen is as yet unknown. A read error may be the cause here, since a much bigger clone is one base away.

The chain recombines TRBV9 with TRBJ2-3, with D uncertain. The TCR sequence derives from a human donor in good health. Sequencing was done on a sample of cultured non-Tr1 T cells, either the whole culture or a sorted T cell fraction (not recorded which). CDR3 sequence reads: CASSVGTGVDTQYF. The CDR3 coding sequence is TGTGCCAGCAGCGTAGGGACGGGCGTGGATACGCAGTATTTT. Complete variable domain (other parts from reference TRBV9 and TRBJ2-3): DSGVTQTPKHLITATGQRVTLRCSPRSGDLSVYWYQQSLDQGLQFLIQYYNGEERAKGNILERFSAQQFPDLHSELNLSSLELGDSALYFCASSVGTGVDTQYFGPGTRLTVL.